This note documents a single T cell receptor (beta chain) sequence. Its antigen remains unknown. Extremely preterm births at 23-27 weeks of gestation supplied the samples. This CDR3 is built from 15 residues. Trimming stripped 2 bases from V and 3 bases from J, with 12 bases between. Germline loops: CDR1 LGHNA, CDR2 YNFKEQ. This sample was taken from a study of naive CD8 T cells in extremely preterm neonates. Study-level findings and limits: Preterm infants showed shorter CDR3s, fewer N additions and less trimming than older groups.

Generated by immunoSEQ multiplex PCR, the TCRdb table keeps only in-frame clones and is missing some. The repertoire holds about 960 clones, with 95% to 98% as singletons. What was sequenced was naive CD8+ T cells from cord blood. This TCR was sampled from a girl who was born preterm. The J gene is TRBJ2-3, the V gene TRBV4-2; TRBD1 or TRBD2 may be the D gene (5 bases each). The CDR3 protein is CASSQRERGTDTQYF. The CDR3 DNA reads as TGTGCCAGCAGCCAACGTGAGAGGGGAACAGATACGCAGTATTTT.